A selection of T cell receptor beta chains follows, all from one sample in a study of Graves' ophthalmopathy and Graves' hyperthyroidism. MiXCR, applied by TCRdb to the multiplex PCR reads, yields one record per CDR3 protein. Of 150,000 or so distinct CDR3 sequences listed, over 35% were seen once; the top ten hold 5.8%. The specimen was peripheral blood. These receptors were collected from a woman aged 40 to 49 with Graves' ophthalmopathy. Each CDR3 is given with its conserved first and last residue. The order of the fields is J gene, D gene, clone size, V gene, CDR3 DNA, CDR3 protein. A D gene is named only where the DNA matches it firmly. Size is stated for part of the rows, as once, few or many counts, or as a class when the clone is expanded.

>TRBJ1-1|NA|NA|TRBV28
TGTGCCAGCAGTTTAAAACAGATGAACACTGAAGCTTTCTTT
CASSLKQMNTEAFF
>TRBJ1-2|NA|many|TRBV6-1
TGTGCCGTCAGAACGGGCCTCCCTCTCTATGGCTACACCTTC
CAVRTGLPLYGYTF
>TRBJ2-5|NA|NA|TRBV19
TGTGCCAGTAGTATCAGGCAGCCGCCAGAGACCCAGTACTTC
CASSIRQPPETQYF
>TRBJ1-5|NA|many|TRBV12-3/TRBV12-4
TGTGCCAGCAGTTTAACTGGGCAGGGCGATCAGCCCCAGCATTTT
CASSLTGQGDQPQHF
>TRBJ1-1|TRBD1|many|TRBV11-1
TGTGCCAGCAGCGGCAGGGGGTCCCGAGGCGACACTGAAGCTTTCTTT
CASSGRGSRGDTEAFF
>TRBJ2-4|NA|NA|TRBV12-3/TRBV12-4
TGTGCCAGCAGTGGTGACAGGGCCAAAAACATTCAGTACTTC
CASSGDRAKNIQYF
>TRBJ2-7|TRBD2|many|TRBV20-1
TGCAGTGCAAGGGGACTAGCGGGATATTTGGCCTACGAGCAGTACTTC
CSARGLAGYLAYEQYF
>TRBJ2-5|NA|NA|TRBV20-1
TGCAGTGCTAGACAGAATATCCAAGAGACCCAGTACTTC
CSARQNIQETQYF
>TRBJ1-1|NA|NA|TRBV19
TGTGCCAGTAGGATTACAGGGATAGGCACTGAAGCTTTCTTT
CASRITGIGTEAFF
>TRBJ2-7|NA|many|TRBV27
TGTGCCAGCCGCCCGACAGCTTTCTACGAGCAGTACTTC
CASRPTAFYEQYF
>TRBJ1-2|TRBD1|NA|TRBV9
TGTGCCAGCAGCGAAAGAGCAGGGACAGAACTTGGCTACACCTTC
CASSERAGTELGYTF
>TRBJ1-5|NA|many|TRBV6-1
TGTGCCAGCAGCAGAGGGCAGGGCCCTCAGCCCCAGCATTTT
CASSRGQGPQPQHF
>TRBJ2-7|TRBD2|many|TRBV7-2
TGTGCCAGCAGCTACTTAGCGGGAGCCGACGAGCAGTACTTC
CASSYLAGADEQYF
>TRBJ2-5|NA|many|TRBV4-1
TGCGCCAGCAGCCAAGATAGGTCGAACGGGGCTGGAGAGACCCAGTACTTC
CASSQDRSNGAGETQYF
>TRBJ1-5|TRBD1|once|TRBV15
TGTGCCACCAGCAGAGAGGGGACAGGGGGCAATCAGCCCCAGCATTTT
CATSREGTGGNQPQHF
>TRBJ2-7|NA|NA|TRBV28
TGTGCCAGCAGTTTATCAGGGCCGTCCTACGAGCAGTACTTC
CASSLSGPSYEQYF
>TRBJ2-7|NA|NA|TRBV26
TGTGCCAGCAGAGCGGACAGGGACTTCTACGAGCAGTACTTC
CASRADRDFYEQYF
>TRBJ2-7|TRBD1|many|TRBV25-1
TGTGCCAGCAGTGAATGGGACAGCTCCTACGAGCAGTACTTC
CASSEWDSSYEQYF
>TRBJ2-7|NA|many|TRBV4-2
TGTGCCAGCAGCCAGGGGAACTACTACGAGCAGTACTTC
CASSQGNYYEQYF
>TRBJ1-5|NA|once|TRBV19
TGTGCCAGTACAAGGACGGGGGAGGGCAATCAGCCCCAGCATTTT
CASTRTGEGNQPQHF
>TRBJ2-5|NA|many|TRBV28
TGTGCCAGCAGTTTATCTCAGGGTTGGGAGACCCAGTACTTC
CASSLSQGWETQYF
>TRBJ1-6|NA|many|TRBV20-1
TGCAGTGCTAGAGGAGGGGGAGGGAATAATTCACCCCTCCACTTT
CSARGGGGNNSPLHF
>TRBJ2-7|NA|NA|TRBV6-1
TGTGCCAGCAGTGTTTTGGTCGAGCAGTACTTC
CASSVLVEQYF
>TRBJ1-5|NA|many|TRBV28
TGTGCCAGCACCGTGGGGGGGGCCCTTAATCAGCCCCAGCATTTT
CASTVGGALNQPQHF
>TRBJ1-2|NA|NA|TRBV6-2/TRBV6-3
TGTGCCAGCAGTGATACTAACTATGGCTACACCTTC
CASSDTNYGYTF
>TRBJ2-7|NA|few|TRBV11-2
TGTGCCAGCAGCTTAACCGGGATGATGGGTCGGGCCTACGAGCAGTACTTC
CASSLTGMMGRAYEQYF
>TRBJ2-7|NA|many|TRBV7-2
TGTGCCAGCAGCTTATCGGCAGGGTTCTCCTACGAGCAGTACTTC
CASSLSAGFSYEQYF
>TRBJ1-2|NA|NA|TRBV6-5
TGTGCCAGCAGTCACGACAGCTCTAACTATGGCTACACCTTC
CASSHDSSNYGYTF
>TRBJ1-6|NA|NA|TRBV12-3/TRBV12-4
TGTGCCAGCAGTTGGACAGTACCATTCGTTTACTCACCCCTCCACTTT
CASSWTVPFVYSPLHF